This T cell receptor (beta chain) was identified in a study of CD8 T cells in Susac syndrome. Reverse transcription of about 0.45 to 1 ug RNA was performed with random hexamers. With immunoSEQ multiplex PCR, TCR beta CDR3 was amplified across 54 Vbeta and 13 Jbeta. TCRdb recomputed calls from the immunoSEQ multiplex PCR reads with MiXCR, one row per CDR3 protein. The repertoire has about 70,000 distinct CDR3 sequences, around 95% of them found once; the top ten carry 0.2% to 0.25%. CD8+ and CD4+ T cells circulating in blood were sequenced for TCR beta. Healthy donors served as the controls. They were matched for age and sex. TEMRA cells were FACS-enriched, unlike CD8+ and CD4+ T cells, which were negatively isolated. Germline CDR1 reads SEHNR; CDR2 reads FQNEAQ (reference sequence). Between the trimmed V and J ends, which lost 1 base and 0 bases, there was a span of 9 bases. The CDR3 is 15 residues long.

This clonotype was sampled from a human donor in good health. Sequenced: CD8+ T cells from PBMCs. The V call is TRBV7-9, the J call TRBJ2-5; D might be TRBD1 (5 bases). The CDR3 DNA reads as TGTGCCAGCAGCTTAGGTGGGGCCTACCAAGAGACCCAGTACTTC. Translation gives CASSLGGAYQETQYF.